This T cell receptor beta chain was retrieved from a study of cytomegalovirus exposure and HLA in healthy donors. Study-wide results and limits: Researchers catalogued approximately 160 TCR beta chains as cytomegalovirus-associated. Most TCRs appeared rarely, but some public TCRs recurred in many donors. A later analysis found first-cohort TCR clusters tended to co-occur in the approximately 110 validation repertoires. For cytomegalovirus status, the classifier reportedly gave diagnoses with high specificity and sensitivity.

Looked up from germline, CDR1 is LNHDA and CDR2 is SQIVND (reference sequence). The CDR3 runs 14 residues. J was trimmed by 5 bases and V by 4 bases; bases with no gene match: 7. To note about this clone: Its matching antigen is unknown.

Some clones are missing from TCRdb's copy, which holds only in-frame ones; the method was immunoSEQ multiplex PCR. The sample contains roughly 120,000 clones, roughly 82% of which appear only once. The sequence was collected from a man between 18 and 29 years old in good health and CMV-seronegative. The V and J genes are TRBV19 and TRBJ2-7; TRBD1 agrees at 8 bases. Sequencing was carried out using PBMCs. CDR3 residues: CASSSGQGAHEQYF. CDR3 in DNA: TGTGCCAGTAGTAGTGGCCAGGGGGCCCACGAGCAGTACTTC.